The 8 T cell receptor beta chains below all came from one sample that was sequenced in a study of blood T cell repertoires in COVID-19. Sequencing used immunoSEQ multiplex PCR; TCRdb keeps in-frame clones, though not all of them. The sample has approximately 69,000 clones, roughly three quarters seen once. Specimen: peripheral blood. These receptors came from a human donor in a cohort sampled during active COVID-19.

This sequence joins TRBV10-1 and TRBJ2-5; 7 nucleotides line up with TRBD1. The germline V gene has CDR1 WNHNN and CDR2 SYGVQD (reference sequence). The CDR3 spans 12 residues. V lost 6 bases to trimming and J lost 2 bases; unmatched junction nucleotides: 0. The CDR3 region is CASRGQQETQYF. The DNA for the CDR3 is TGCGCCAGCAGGGGACAGCAAGAGACCCAGTACTTC.

This clone ranks as medium-sized. J is TRBJ2-1 and V is TRBV5-1, with TRBD2 matching over 10 bases. Trimming took 4 bases from V and 7 from J; bases not matched to a gene: 5. Germline-derived CDR1 and CDR2 are SGHRS and YFSETQ. The CDR3 is 14 amino acids. The chain's CDR3 is CASSPGLAANEQFF. The CDR3 DNA is TGCGCCAGCAGCCCAGGACTAGCGGCTAATGAGCAGTTCTTC. Full variable domain (outside the CDR3, taken from reference TRBV5-1 and TRBJ2-1): KAGVTQTPRYLIKTRGQQVTLSCSPISGHRSVSWYQQTPGQGLQFLFEYFSETQRNKGNFPGRFSGRQFSNSRSEMNVSTLELGDSALYLCASSPGLAANEQFFGPGTRLTVL.

The chain is built from TRBV5-8 and TRBJ2-1; TRBD1 aligns across 8 bases. Looked up from germline, CDR1 is SGHTS and CDR2 is YDEGEE. The CDR3 contains 15 residues. Unmatched junction bases numbered 10, after V lost 3 bases and J lost 8 bases. The CDR3 is CASSSGDQGAYEQFF. The CDR3 region has the DNA TGTGCCAGCAGCTCGGGTGATCAGGGGGCCTATGAGCAGTTCTTC.

This clone turned up a few times. The chain employs TRBV5-5 and TRBJ2-3; no definite D call. The CDR3 totals 15 residues. V lost 2 bases, J lost 1 base, and 11 bases lay in between. Germline CDR1 and CDR2: SGHKS and YYEKEE (reference sequence). This CDR3 is CASSFFGTGTDTQYF. The DNA of the CDR3 is TGTGCCAGCAGCTTCTTCGGAACAGGCACAGATACGCAGTATTTT. The variable domain in full, with the rest retrieved from reference TRBV5-5 and TRBJ2-3, is DAGVTQSPTHLIKTRGQQVTLRCSPISGHKSVSWYQQVLGQGPQFIFQYYEKEERGRGNFPDRFSARQFPNYSSELNVNALLLGDSALYLCASSFFGTGTDTQYFGPGTRLTVL.

This clone was found a few times. The chain uses TRBV9 and TRBJ2-5, with 10 bases aligning to TRBD1. V lost 0 bases, J lost 1 base, and 6 bases stayed unmatched. CDR1 SGDLS and CDR2 YYNGEE come from the germline V gene. This CDR3 has 17 amino acids. CDR3: CASSVGPGTGVQETQYF. CDR3 nucleotide sequence: TGTGCCAGCAGCGTAGGTCCCGGGACAGGGGTCCAAGAGACCCAGTACTTC.

As DNA, the CDR3 is TGTGCCAGCAGTCGGGAAGGCCCCGGAGATACGCAGTATTTT. Translated, it gives CASSREGPGDTQYF. The chain carries TRBV27 and TRBJ2-3, with D possibly matching TRBD2 (5 bases). In germline, CDR1 is MNHEY, CDR2 SMNVEV (reference sequence). Between the trimmed V and J ends, which lost 5 bases and 5 bases, there was a span of 14 bases. The CDR3 is 14 residues long.

The chain's CDR3 is CASSNSWTVEQYF. CDR3 nucleotide sequence: TGTGCCAGTAGTAATAGCTGGACAGTCGAGCAGTACTTC. This chain connects TRBV19 to TRBJ2-7, with D possibly TRBD1 on 6 matching bases. The germline V gene encodes CDR1 LNHDA and CDR2 SQIVND (reference sequence). The CDR3 has 13 amino acids. With 4 bases removed from V and 6 bases from J, the gap between germline ends came to 13 bases.

V and J are TRBV3-1 (or the pseudogene TRBV3-2) and TRBJ1-2; D not resolved. The V and J ends lost 1 base and 4 bases respectively, with 13 bases between them. Germline V CDR1 and CDR2: LGHDT, YNNKEL (reference sequence). CDR3 size: 15 residues. Written as DNA, the CDR3 is TGTGCCAGCAGCCAAGTTGGAGGGTCTTCCTATGGCTACACCTTC. Amino acid sequence: CASSQVGGSSYGYTF.